A single sample is the source of the 29 T cell receptor beta chains below, sequenced in a study of siplizumab effects on memory and regulatory T cells (dated by TCRdb to about 2019). Cells in the mixed lymphocyte reaction were cultured together at 37 degrees C for 6 days. The library relied on the immunoSEQ multiplex PCR assay. This immuneACCESS table, as held by TCRdb, lists in-frame sequences with V and J called but not all clones. Of the missing ones, under half trace to an unresolved V gene in checked studies; the others have no known cause. The sample data list 13,000 or so clones, and around 40% of these were observed just once. Around 10% of the sample goes to the ten largest clones. No antigen has been identified for these receptors. Sequenced sample: CFSE-low (dividing) CD8+ T cells sorted from an allogeneic mixed lymphocyte reaction. The receptors derive from a human donor in good health; the cells came from an allogeneic mixed lymphocyte reaction.

In this sample, this clone is medium-sized. V usage is TRBV9 and J usage is TRBJ2-7, with D perhaps matching TRBD1 (7 bases). The CDR3 runs 14 residues. Germline V CDR1 and CDR2: SGDLS, YYNGEE. V was pared by 3 bases and J by 0 bases, with 10 bases between. The CDR3 loop reads CASSGRDSSYEQYF. In DNA form, the CDR3 reads TGTGCCAGCAGCGGGCGGGACAGCTCCTACGAGCAGTACTTC. Full variable domain (missing parts from reference TRBV9 and TRBJ2-7): DSGVTQTPKHLITATGQRVTLRCSPRSGDLSVYWYQQSLDQGLQFLIQYYNGEERAKGNILERFSAQQFPDLHSELNLSSLELGDSALYFCASSGRDSSYEQYFGPGTRLTVT.

This clone is medium-sized. This chain connects TRBV19 to TRBJ1-4; no definite D call. CDR3 length: 12 residues. The germline V gene encodes CDR1 LNHDA and CDR2 SQIVND (reference sequence). The V end was cut by 5 bases, the J end by 8 bases, with 9 bases between. As DNA, the CDR3 is TGTGCCAGTAGTGTAGGCTACGAAAAACTGTTTTTT. It encodes CASSVGYEKLFF.

On this clone itself: In the same sample, other DNA sequences code for this CDR3. The rearrangement joins TRBV7-9 to TRBJ2-7; either TRBD1 or TRBD2 may supply D (5 bases each). The length of the CDR3 is 12 residues. The V end lost 5 bases, the J end lost 6 bases, and 11 bases lay between the germline ends. Germline-derived CDR1 and CDR2 are SEHNR and FQNEAQ (reference sequence). The DNA of the CDR3 is TGTGCCAGCAGCCCGGGGCACTCCGAGCAGTACTTC. Amino acids: CASSPGHSEQYF. The whole variable domain, remainder taken from reference TRBV7-9 and TRBJ2-7, is DTGVSQNPRHKITKRGQNVTFRCDPISEHNRLYWYRQTLGQGPEFLTYFQNEAQLEKSRLLSDRFSAERPKGSFSTLEIQRTEQGDSAMYLCASSPGHSEQYFGPGTRLTVT.

A few counts support this clone. V and J are TRBV30 and TRBJ2-1; D is uncertain. From germline, CDR1 is GTSNPN and CDR2 SVGIG (reference sequence). CDR3 size: 14 residues. With 1 base removed from V and 4 bases from J, the gap between germline ends came to 11 bases. The CDR3 is CAWSETSPYNEQFF. The CDR3 DNA is TGTGCCTGGAGTGAGACGTCCCCGTACAATGAGCAGTTCTTC.

This clone has a handful of counts. The J gene is TRBJ2-7, the V gene TRBV7-9; weak D call: TRBD2 (5 bases). V was cut by 1 base and J by 0 bases, with 13 bases left in between. The germline gives CDR1 SEHNR, CDR2 FQNEAQ (reference sequence). This CDR3 has 16 amino acids. In nucleotides, the CDR3 is TGTGCCAGCAGCTTAGTTGCGGGCAGGAGCTCCTACGAGCAGTACTTC. The encoded protein is CASSLVAGRSSYEQYF.

In DNA form, the CDR3 reads TGCGCCAGCAGCCAAGCCGGACTAGCGGATAATGAGCAGTTCTTC. As protein: CASSQAGLADNEQFF. V and J are TRBV4-1 and TRBJ2-1, with 10 bases identical to TRBD2. This CDR3 has 15 amino acids. J gave up 7 bases and V 1 base, and 4 bases lay outside the gene matches. CDR1 MGHRA and CDR2 YSYEKL come from the germline V gene.

The sample holds a few counts of this clone. The rearrangement uses TRBV9 and TRBJ2-3; 9 bases line up with TRBD1. CDR3 size: 15 residues. Germline CDR1 and CDR2: SGDLS and YYNGEE. V lost 4 bases, J lost 3 bases, and 6 bases stayed unmatched. The CDR3, as DNA: TGTGCCAGCAGCTCCGGGGACAGGGTAACAGATACGCAGTATTTT. Translated: CASSSGDRVTDTQYF.

This clone showed up just a few times. The rearrangement links TRBV5-6 to TRBJ2-1; D is unclear. The ends were cut back, 0 bases at V and 1 base at J, with 2 bases in the middle. In germline, CDR1 is SGHDT, CDR2 YYEEEE. The CDR3 is 13 amino acids. In nucleotides, the CDR3 is TGTGCCAGCAGCTTGGGGTCCTACAATGAGCAGTTCTTC. The encoded protein is CASSLGSYNEQFF. The whole variable domain, filled in from reference TRBV5-6 and TRBJ2-1, reads DAGVTQSPTHLIKTRGQQVTLRCSPKSGHDTVSWYQQALGQGPQFIFQYYEEEERQRGNFPDRFSGHQFPNYSSELNVNALLLGDSALYLCASSLGSYNEQFFGPGTRLTVL.

V is TRBV11-3 and J is TRBJ2-5, with D maybe TRBD2 (6 bases). V was clipped by 5 bases and J by 9 bases, with 22 bases between them. The germline V gene encodes CDR1 SGHNT and CDR2 YENEEA. This CDR3 is built from 15 residues. CDR3 loop: CASSPRDLGIKAQYF. The DNA for the CDR3 is TGTGCCAGCAGCCCGCGGGATCTCGGCATTAAGGCCCAGTACTTC.

This chain connects TRBV9 to TRBJ2-5; D ambiguous. V lost 3 bases, J lost 4 bases, and 19 bases lay in between. The CDR3 length is 16 residues. CDR1 is SGDLS and CDR2 is YYNGEE in the germline V gene. CDR3 coding DNA: TGTGCCAGCAGCGCCGGTAGGTCGTCGACCGCAGAGACCCAGTACTTC. This sequence encodes CASSAGRSSTAETQYF.

This clone turned up a few times. The genes are TRBV2 and TRBJ1-2; 9 bases map to TRBD1. The V gene's germline CDR1 is SNHLY and CDR2 FYNNEI. V lost 4 bases to trimming and J lost 1 base; unmatched junction nucleotides: 7. This CDR3 has 16 residues. DNA for the CDR3: TGTGCCAGCAGTGTCATGTGGACAGGGGATAACTATGGCTACACCTTC. This translates into CASSVMWTGDNYGYTF.

This clone is medium-sized by share. This chain joins TRBV6-5 and TRBJ1-2; D not certain. Germline V gene data show CDR1 as MNHEY and CDR2 as SVGAGI. The CDR3 runs to 13 residues. With 4 bases removed from V and 6 bases from J, the gap between germline ends came to 12 bases. The DNA for the CDR3 is TGTGCCAGCAGTTTCATCGGACGGGATGGCTACACCTTC. Encoded protein: CASSFIGRDGYTF.

V is TRBV6-1 and J is TRBJ2-7, with D perhaps given as TRBD1 or TRBD2 (5 bases each). CDR3 length: 17 amino acids. The V end lost 2 bases, the J end lost 0 bases, and 17 bases lay between the germline ends. The germline V gene encodes CDR1 MNHNS and CDR2 SASEGT. The CDR3 protein is CASSERPPVRGSYEQYF. The CDR3 region has the DNA TGTGCCAGCAGTGAACGCCCCCCCGTGAGGGGCTCCTACGAGCAGTACTTC.

The gene calls are TRBV29-1 and TRBJ1-1; 7 bases map to TRBD1. V trimming: 3 bases; J trimming: 2 bases; junction bases outside the gene matches: 3. Germline V CDR1 and CDR2: SQVTM, ANQGSEA. CDR3 size: 13 residues. CDR3 DNA sequence: TGCAGCGTTGAGGGACAGACCAACACTGAAGCTTTCTTT. Its protein product is CSVEGQTNTEAFF.

This clone has a handful of counts. The chain employs TRBV27 and TRBJ2-1; 8 bases align to TRBD2. Unmatched junction bases numbered 13, after V lost 8 bases and J lost 7 bases. Germline CDR1 is MNHEY and CDR2 is SMNVEV (reference sequence). This CDR3 spans 15 amino acids. The CDR3 region is CASQATAGDGNEQFF. CDR3 DNA sequence: TGTGCCAGCCAAGCGACAGCGGGAGATGGTAATGAGCAGTTCTTC.

In its sample, this clone is medium-sized. The chain carries TRBV7-9 and TRBJ2-7; perhaps TRBD1 as D (6 bases). This CDR3 has 13 residues. Germline assignment: CDR1 SEHNR and CDR2 FQNEAQ (reference sequence). V dropped 1 base and J dropped 5 bases, with 9 bases sitting between them. CDR3 DNA sequence: TGTGCCAGCAGCTTAGTAGGGGACAACGAGCAGTACTTC. This codes for CASSLVGDNEQYF.

This clone appeared a few times. The chain recombines TRBV6-5 with TRBJ2-1; unclear D gene. Trimming stripped 7 bases from V and 0 bases from J, with 10 bases between. This CDR3 spans 14 amino acids. CDR1 MNHEY and CDR2 SVGAGI come from the germline V gene. CDR3 amino acids: CASTGSSSYNEQFF. CDR3 sequence (DNA): TGTGCCAGCACCGGAAGCAGCTCCTACAATGAGCAGTTCTTC.

The chain has TRBV4-3 and TRBJ2-7, with D possibly being TRBD2 (6 bases). Germline assignment: CDR1 LGHNA and CDR2 YSLEER. Trimming removed 0 bases from V and 0 bases from J, with 9 bases in between. The CDR3 spans 15 residues. The CDR3 coding sequence is TGCGCCAGCAGCCAAGATTGGGACTTCTCCTACGAGCAGTACTTC. This encodes CASSQDWDFSYEQYF.

The chain joins TRBV6-6 to TRBJ2-1; no clear D. There are 15 residues in the CDR3. V shed 0 bases and J shed 1 base, with 7 bases lying between them. CDR1 and CDR2 from the germline V gene are MNHNY and SVGAGI (reference sequence). The CDR3: CASSYSVNSYNEQFF. The CDR3 region has the DNA TGTGCCAGCAGTTACTCGGTGAATTCCTACAATGAGCAGTTCTTC.

The chain combines TRBV6-1 with TRBJ2-2, with 8 bases that match TRBD1. J lost 4 bases, V lost 3 bases, and 4 bases had no gene match. The CDR3 is 15 amino acids. From germline, CDR1 is MNHNS and CDR2 SASEGT. CDR3 residues: CASSDRTGTTGELFF. DNA for the CDR3: TGTGCCAGCAGTGACCGGACAGGGACCACCGGGGAGCTGTTTTTT.

J is TRBJ1-1 and V is TRBV6-5; 7 positions match TRBD1. V dropped 6 bases and J dropped 5; count of bases not matched to a gene: 12. Germline V gives CDR1 MNHEY, CDR2 SVGAGI. There are 15 residues in the CDR3. This CDR3 reads CASSPSIQGRTEAFF. CDR3 DNA: TGTGCCAGCAGCCCATCTATACAGGGGCGGACTGAAGCTTTCTTT.

V gene TRBV7-9 combines with J gene TRBJ2-7; D may match TRBD1 or TRBD2 (7 bases each). CDR3 size: 14 residues. V was trimmed by 5 bases and J by 7 bases, leaving 18 bases between them. Germline V gene data show CDR1 as SEHNR and CDR2 as FQNEAQ (reference sequence). Here the CDR3 reads CASSPGRGREEQYF. The CDR3 DNA reads TGTGCCAGCAGCCCGGGGAGGGGGCGCGAAGAGCAGTACTTC.

Relative to its sample, this clone is medium-sized. This chain connects TRBV27 to TRBJ1-4; 9 bases are shared with TRBD1. The junction had 6 bases not matched to a gene; V was cut back by 6 bases and J by 7 bases. Germline V gene lookup returns CDR1 MNHEY and CDR2 SMNVEV (reference sequence). This CDR3 has 14 amino acids. The CDR3 coding sequence is TGTGCCAGCAGCCGACAGGGGGAGAGTGAAAAACTGTTTTTT. Residues: CASSRQGESEKLFF.

This rearrangement joins TRBV21-1 to TRBJ2-7. TRBV21-1 is a pseudogene segment. CDR3 length equals 14 residues. The CDR3 nucleotides are TGTGCCAGCAGCCCCGGGACGGTATCCTACGAGCAGTACTTC. Its protein product is CASSPGTVSYEQYF.

This clone was detected only a few times. The V and J genes are TRBV19 and TRBJ2-1, with 10 nucleotides matching TRBD1. V lost 3 bases to trimming and J lost 7 bases; unmatched junction nucleotides: 9. The length of the CDR3 is 16 residues. Germline CDR1 LNHDA, CDR2 SQIVND (reference sequence). This CDR3 is CASSIQWGQGSNEQFF. CDR3 sequence (DNA): TGTGCCAGTAGTATTCAGTGGGGACAGGGGTCGAATGAGCAGTTCTTC.

The chain couples TRBV7-9 to TRBJ1-1; TRBD1 might be the D (6 bases). Trimming removed 1 base from V and 2 bases from J, with 14 bases in between. Germline V gene lookup returns CDR1 SEHNR and CDR2 FQNEAQ (reference sequence). This CDR3 has 16 amino acids. CDR3 residues: CASSLGFGTPNTEAFF. CDR3 nucleotide sequence: TGTGCCAGCAGCTTAGGATTCGGGACACCAAACACTGAAGCTTTCTTT.

The rearrangement joins TRBV27 to TRBJ2-1; D ambiguous. The CDR3 consists of 12 residues. CDR1 and CDR2 from the germline V gene are MNHEY and SMNVEV (reference sequence). V lost 4 bases, J lost 5 bases, and 6 bases lay in between. The CDR3 loop reads CASSSPHNEQFF. The DNA of the CDR3 is TGTGCCAGCAGTTCCCCACACAATGAGCAGTTCTTC.

This chain joins TRBV5-6 and TRBJ2-7; TRBD1 might be the D (5 bases). The V and J ends lost 4 bases and 12 bases respectively, with 23 bases between them. The germline gives CDR1 SGHDT, CDR2 YYEEEE. The CDR3 is 14 residues long. The CDR3 DNA reads TGTGCCAGCAGCCCCCGGCAGTCAGGGCCCGACCTGTACTTC. Its protein product is CASSPRQSGPDLYF.

The V and J genes are TRBV30 and TRBJ1-2; D not resolved. V dropped 6 bases and J dropped 0 bases, with 8 bases sitting between them. The CDR3 loop spans 12 amino acids. CDR1 is GTSNPN, CDR2 SVGIG, per germline (reference sequence). CDR3 sequence (DNA): TGTGCCTGTAGCTGGGCTAACTATGGCTACACCTTC. It is translated as CACSWANYGYTF. Filled out from reference TRBV30 and TRBJ1-2, the complete variable domain reads SQTIHQWPATLVQPVGSPLSLECTVEGTSNPNLYWYRQAAGRGLQLLFYSVGIGQISSEVPQNLSASRPQDRQFILSSKKLLLSDSGFYLCACSWANYGYTFGSGTRLTVV.